These T cell receptor beta chains were read from a single sample in a study of blood T cell repertoires in COVID-19. The data were produced by immunoSEQ multiplex PCR, yet TCRdb's version contains in-frame clones alone and is incomplete. The sample has a few hundred thousand clones, over 75% seen once; the top ten hold 0.7% to 0.9%. Material: peripheral blood. These TCRs come from a human donor with COVID-19, enrolled during active disease. The donor label of this sample is uncertain. The CDR3 runs from the conserved cysteine through the conserved F or W. Each record gives: V gene, J gene, D gene, clone size, CDR3 protein, CDR3 DNA. D genes are given only for firm matches. Size values are once, few and many counts, or a class for expanded clones, and some rows have none.

>TRBV30|TRBJ2-7|TRBD1|.
CAWSRGQAYEQYF
TGTGCCTGGAGTAGGGGACAGGCCTACGAGCAGTACTTC
>TRBV3-1/TRBV3-2|TRBJ2-7|TRBD1|few
CASRRQGSSSYEQYF
TGTGCCAGCAGACGACAGGGCTCGAGCTCCTACGAGCAGTACTTC
>TRBV27|TRBJ1-2|TRBD1|.
CASRTSGTGGAEGYTF
TGTGCCAGCAGGACTTCCGGGACAGGGGGCGCGGAAGGCTACACCTTC
>TRBV7-2|TRBJ2-1|TRBD2|.
CASSSSTSGREQFF
TGTGCCAGCAGCTCATCCACTAGCGGGAGGGAGCAGTTCTTC
>TRBV11-1|TRBJ2-1|TRBD1|.
CASSPTVDRGLHEQFF
TGTGCCAGCAGCCCAACCGTGGACAGGGGTTTGCATGAGCAGTTCTTC
>TRBV11-2|TRBJ2-3|.|.
CASSQYPGGASTDTQYF
TGTGCCAGCAGTCAATACCCTGGGGGGGCTAGCACAGATACGCAGTATTTT
>TRBV6-1|TRBJ2-1|TRBD2|.
CASSEAGTSGRNEQFF
TGTGCCAGCAGTGAAGCTGGGACTAGCGGGAGAAATGAGCAGTTCTTC
>TRBV6-6|TRBJ1-1|.|.
CASSYPQDSSEAFF
TGTGCCAGCAGTTACCCTCAGGACAGCTCTGAAGCTTTCTTT
>TRBV11-3|TRBJ2-2|.|.
CASSSPGELFF
TGTGCCAGCAGCTCTCCCGGGGAGCTGTTTTTT
>TRBV4-1|TRBJ2-7|TRBD1|few
CASSLGTGTYEQYF
TGCGCCAGCAGCCTAGGGACAGGGACCTACGAGCAGTACTTC
>TRBV9|TRBJ2-7|TRBD1|once
CASSAGTGIPYEQYF
TGTGCCAGCAGCGCCGGGACAGGGATCCCCTACGAGCAGTACTTC
>TRBV7-9|TRBJ2-2|.|.
CASSPKNTGELFF
TGTGCCAGCAGCCCAAAGAACACCGGGGAGCTGTTTTTT
>TRBV7-3|TRBJ1-3|.|.
CASSEGAGNTIYF
TGTGCCAGCAGCGAGGGTGCTGGAAACACCATATATTTT
>TRBV18|TRBJ1-1|TRBD1|.
CASSPRQGTNTEAFF
TGTGCCAGCTCGCCTAGACAGGGGACGAACACTGAAGCTTTCTTT
>TRBV18|TRBJ1-4|TRBD1|.
CASSPQSLTGTEKVTTNEKLFF
TGTGCCAGCTCACCACAAAGTCTTACCGGGACAGAGAAAGTTACAACTAATGAAAAACTGTTTTTT
>TRBV19|TRBJ1-4|.|.
CASSVREEGEKLFF
TGTGCCAGTAGTGTCCGTGAGGAGGGTGAAAAACTGTTTTTT
>TRBV19|TRBJ2-3|.|.
CASSMGRDTQYF
TGTGCCAGTAGTATGGGGCGAGATACGCAGTATTTT
>TRBV19|TRBJ1-1|TRBD1|few
CASSIFRQGRVEAFF
TGTGCCAGTAGTATATTCCGACAGGGCCGGGTGGAAGCTTTCTTT
>TRBV28|TRBJ1-4|.|.
CASRPPGLKGLFF
TGTGCCAGCAGACCCCCAGGGCTAAAGGGGCTGTTTTTT
>TRBV5-3|TRBJ1-5|.|.
CARRQNSNQPQHF
TGTGCCAGAAGACAGAATAGCAATCAGCCCCAGCATTTT
>TRBV18|TRBJ2-5|TRBD1|.
CASSSGTGEETQYF
TGTGCCAGCTCATCGGGGACAGGGGAAGAGACCCAGTACTTC
>TRBV5-4|TRBJ1-1|TRBD1|.
CASSPGRAGGYGTEAFF
TGTGCCAGCAGCCCAGGGCGGGCAGGGGGCTACGGGACTGAAGCTTTCTTT
>TRBV5-8|TRBJ1-2|.|.
CASSLVDGVYGYTF
TGTGCCAGCAGCTTGGTCGATGGAGTCTATGGCTACACCTTC